This is a list of T cell receptor beta chains from one sample in a study of regulatory T cells in long-lasting Graves disease. TCRdb reprocessed the multiplex PCR reads via MiXCR and lists one record per CDR3 protein. This sample yields more than 300,000 distinct CDR3 sequences, of which less than 20% are seen a single time; approximately 22% belongs to the top ten. The sample consisted of peripheral blood mononuclear cells (PBMCs), taken at new diagnosis, from a patient treated with antithyroid drugs. These TCRs come from a female donor with Graves disease. Each CDR3 is given with its conserved first and last residue. The order of the fields is V gene, D gene, clone size, J gene, CDR3 protein, CDR3 DNA. A D gene is named only where the DNA matches it firmly. Clone size appears in some rows only: once, few, many, or a class for an expanded clone.

V: TRBV3-1; D: TRBD1; size: many; J: TRBJ2-1; CDR3: CASSLPGYGGTGNEQFF; DNA: TGTGCCAGCAGCCTCCCTGGGTATGGCGGGACAGGCAATGAGCAGTTCTTC
V: TRBV3-1; D: NA; size: NA; J: TRBJ2-3; CDR3: CASSLFFGEGNTQYF; DNA: TGTGCCAGCAGCCTCTTCTTCGGAGAAGGGAATACGCAGTATTTT
V: TRBV7-9; D: NA; size: many; J: TRBJ2-7; CDR3: CASSQTLTREQYF; DNA: TGTGCCAGCAGCCAAACCCTCACGAGGGAGCAGTACTTC
V: TRBV15; D: NA; size: NA; J: TRBJ1-2; CDR3: CATSRDPGATYGYTF; DNA: TGTGCCACCAGCAGAGATCCGGGGGCAACCTATGGCTACACCTTC
V: TRBV3-1; D: TRBD2; size: many; J: TRBJ2-1; CDR3: CASSQLSGRAVDEQFF; DNA: TGTGCCAGCAGCCAATTGAGCGGGAGGGCCGTGGATGAGCAGTTCTTC
V: TRBV5-4; D: NA; size: few; J: TRBJ1-4; CDR3: CASSHTRLKEKLFF; DNA: TGTGCCAGCAGCCACACACGGCTGAAGGAAAAACTGTTTTTT
V: TRBV20-1; D: TRBD2; size: many; J: TRBJ2-1; CDR3: CSARDLAGTNNEQFF; DNA: TGCAGTGCTAGAGATCTAGCGGGGACGAACAATGAGCAGTTCTTC
V: TRBV4-2; D: TRBD2; size: few; J: TRBJ2-2; CDR3: CASSQDRSSGGLGGELFF; DNA: TGTGCCAGCAGCCAAGATCGGTCCAGCGGGGGGCTAGGCGGGGAGCTGTTTTTT
V: TRBV29-1; D: TRBD1; size: NA; J: TRBJ1-5; CDR3: CSVADRDPAYSNQPQHF; DNA: TGCAGCGTTGCGGACAGGGATCCTGCCTATAGCAATCAGCCCCAGCATTTT
V: TRBV5-1; D: TRBD2; size: NA; J: TRBJ2-7; CDR3: CASSLGSGRDSYEQYF; DNA: TGCGCCAGCAGCTTGGGTTCCGGGAGGGACTCCTACGAGCAGTACTTC
V: TRBV24-1; D: TRBD2; size: many; J: TRBJ2-3; CDR3: CATSDFPGLAGGITDTQYF; DNA: TGTGCCACCAGTGATTTCCCGGGACTAGCGGGAGGAATCACAGATACGCAGTATTTT
V: TRBV4-2; D: TRBD1; size: NA; J: TRBJ1-3; CDR3: CASSALDRDAGNTIYF; DNA: TGTGCCAGCAGCGCATTGGACAGGGACGCTGGAAACACCATATATTTT
V: TRBV5-5; D: TRBD1; size: few; J: TRBJ2-7; CDR3: CASLTGTGHYEQYF; DNA: TGTGCCAGCCTAACCGGGACAGGGCACTACGAGCAGTACTTC
V: TRBV7-2; D: NA; size: NA; J: TRBJ2-4; CDR3: CASSLVGRKNIQYF; DNA: TGTGCCAGCAGCTTAGTTGGGAGGAAAAACATTCAGTACTTC
V: TRBV7-9; D: TRBD1; size: many; J: TRBJ1-2; CDR3: CASSQQASSGGNGYTF; DNA: TGTGCCAGCAGCCAACAAGCCTCATCAGGGGGCAATGGCTACACCTTC
V: TRBV5-5; D: TRBD2; size: many; J: TRBJ2-5; CDR3: CASSLAVAGSKETQYF; DNA: TGTGCCAGCAGCTTGGCTGTAGCGGGGTCAAAAGAGACCCAGTACTTC
V: TRBV18; D: TRBD1; size: few; J: TRBJ1-1; CDR3: CASSNRGDTEAFF; DNA: TGTGCCAGCTCAAACAGGGGGGACACTGAAGCTTTCTTT
V: TRBV15; D: NA; size: many; J: TRBJ2-7; CDR3: CATSSRTATYEQYF; DNA: TGTGCCACCAGCAGCCGGACAGCTACCTACGAGCAGTACTTC
V: TRBV12-3/TRBV12-4; D: TRBD1; size: many; J: TRBJ1-2; CDR3: CASRETRFWTGEDYGYTF; DNA: TGTGCCAGCAGAGAGACCAGATTCTGGACAGGGGAAGACTATGGCTACACCTTC
V: TRBV12-3/TRBV12-4; D: NA; size: many; J: TRBJ1-1; CDR3: CASNYFGTKNTEAFF; DNA: TGTGCCAGCAATTATTTCGGGACAAAGAACACTGAAGCTTTCTTT
V: TRBV6-4; D: TRBD1; size: NA; J: TRBJ1-5; CDR3: CAEPLNRGLCSSNQPQHF; DNA: TGTGCCGAACCCCTTAACAGGGGGCTATGCTCTTCCAATCAGCCCCAGCATTTT
V: TRBV20-1; D: TRBD2; size: NA; J: TRBJ2-7; CDR3: CSARGRGDYEQYF; DNA: TGCAGTGCTAGGGGCCGGGGGGACTACGAGCAGTACTTC
V: TRBV16; D: TRBD2; size: many; J: TRBJ2-1; CDR3: CASSLSEGGPQEQFF; DNA: TGTGCCAGCAGCCTCTCCGAGGGAGGGCCACAAGAGCAGTTCTTC
V: TRBV12-3/TRBV12-4; D: NA; size: NA; J: TRBJ2-1; CDR3: CASSLGVPWRDEQFF; DNA: TGTGCCAGCAGTTTAGGCGTTCCCTGGAGGGATGAGCAGTTCTTC
V: TRBV29-1; D: NA; size: many; J: TRBJ2-1; CDR3: CSVEGRHNEQFF; DNA: TGCAGCGTTGAGGGACGGCACAATGAGCAGTTCTTC
V: TRBV5-1; D: TRBD1; size: many; J: TRBJ1-1; CDR3: CATHGQGNTEAFF; DNA: TGCGCCACCCACGGACAGGGGAACACTGAAGCTTTCTTT
V: TRBV6-2/TRBV6-3; D: NA; size: NA; J: TRBJ1-5; CDR3: CASSPRAHSNQPQHF; DNA: TGTGCCAGCAGTCCCCGGGCGCATAGCAATCAGCCCCAGCATTTT
V: TRBV6-9; D: NA; size: NA; J: TRBJ2-3; CDR3: CASSYASTGTDTQYF; DNA: TGTGCCAGCAGTTACGCCTCGACAGGCACAGATACGCAGTATTTT
V: TRBV3-1; D: TRBD1; size: few; J: TRBJ1-6; CDR3: CASSHEDRGYSPLHF; DNA: TGTGCCAGCAGCCATGAAGACAGGGGGTATTCACCCCTCCACTTT
V: TRBV27; D: NA; size: many; J: TRBJ1-2; CDR3: CASSLSGYDGYTF; DNA: TGTGCCAGCAGTTTATCAGGGTACGATGGCTACACCTTC
V: TRBV2; D: NA; size: many; J: TRBJ2-1; CDR3: CASSEEAHSYNEQFF; DNA: TGTGCCAGCAGTGAGGAGGCGCACTCCTACAATGAGCAGTTCTTC
V: TRBV7-2; D: TRBD1; size: many; J: TRBJ1-1; CDR3: CASSLTGGTEAFF; DNA: TGTGCCAGCAGCTTGACAGGGGGCACTGAAGCTTTCTTT
V: TRBV5-1; D: TRBD2; size: many; J: TRBJ2-5; CDR3: CASSGGLAGGIKTQYF; DNA: TGCGCCAGCAGCGGGGGACTAGCGGGGGGAATAAAGACCCAGTACTTC
V: TRBV19; D: TRBD2; size: many; J: TRBJ2-7; CDR3: CASDHGSGSEQYF; DNA: TGTGCCTCCGACCACGGTAGCGGGAGCGAGCAGTACTTC
V: TRBV20-1; D: NA; size: NA; J: TRBJ1-5; CDR3: CSAFPEGSNQPQHF; DNA: TGCAGTGCTTTCCCAGAGGGTAGCAATCAGCCCCAGCATTTT
V: TRBV6-5; D: NA; size: few; J: TRBJ1-5; CDR3: CASSYSPGGNQPQHF; DNA: TGTGCCAGCAGTTACAGCCCGGGGGGCAATCAGCCCCAGCATTTT
V: TRBV20-1; D: NA; size: many; J: TRBJ2-7; CDR3: CSAREGRSHEQYF; DNA: TGCAGTGCTAGAGAAGGGAGATCCCACGAGCAGTACTTC
V: TRBV5-1; D: TRBD1; size: many; J: TRBJ2-2; CDR3: CASSSGTGSGELFF; DNA: TGCGCCAGCAGCTCCGGGACAGGGTCCGGGGAGCTGTTTTTT